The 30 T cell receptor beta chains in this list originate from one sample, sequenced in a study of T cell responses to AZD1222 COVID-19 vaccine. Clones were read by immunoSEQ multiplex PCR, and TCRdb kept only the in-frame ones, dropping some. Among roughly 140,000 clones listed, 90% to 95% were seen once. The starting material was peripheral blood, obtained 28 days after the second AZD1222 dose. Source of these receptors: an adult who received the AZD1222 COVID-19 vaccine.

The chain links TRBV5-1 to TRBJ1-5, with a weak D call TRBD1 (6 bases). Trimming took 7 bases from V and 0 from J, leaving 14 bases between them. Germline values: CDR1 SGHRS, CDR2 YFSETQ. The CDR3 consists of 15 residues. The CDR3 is CASREGHFSNQPQHF. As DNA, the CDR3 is TGCGCCAGCCGCGAGGGACATTTTAGCAATCAGCCCCAGCATTTT.

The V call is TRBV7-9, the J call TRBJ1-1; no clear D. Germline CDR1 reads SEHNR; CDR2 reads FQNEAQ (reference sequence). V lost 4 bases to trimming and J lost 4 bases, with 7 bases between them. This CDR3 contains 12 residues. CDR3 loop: CASSSRTTEAFF. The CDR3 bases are TGTGCCAGCAGCTCACGTACCACTGAAGCTTTCTTT. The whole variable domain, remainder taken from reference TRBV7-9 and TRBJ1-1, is DTGVSQNPRHKITKRGQNVTFRCDPISEHNRLYWYRQTLGQGPEFLTYFQNEAQLEKSRLLSDRFSAERPKGSFSTLEIQRTEQGDSAMYLCASSSRTTEAFFGQGTRLTVV.

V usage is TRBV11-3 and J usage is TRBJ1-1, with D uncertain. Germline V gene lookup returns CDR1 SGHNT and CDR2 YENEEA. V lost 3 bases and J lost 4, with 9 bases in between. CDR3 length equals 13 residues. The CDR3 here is CASSFVTSTEAFF. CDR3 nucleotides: TGTGCCAGCAGCTTCGTTACAAGCACTGAAGCTTTCTTT.

CDR3 in amino acids: CASSLGQATRGYTF. CDR3 DNA sequence: TGTGCCAGCAGCCTCGGACAGGCGACGCGGGGCTACACCTTC. The chain employs TRBV3-1 (or the pseudogene TRBV3-2) and TRBJ1-2, with 7 nucleotides matching TRBD1. The CDR3 length is 14 residues. The junction had 10 bases not matched to a gene; V was cut back by 4 bases and J by 8 bases. Germline V lookup: CDR1 LGHDT, CDR2 YNNKEL (reference sequence).

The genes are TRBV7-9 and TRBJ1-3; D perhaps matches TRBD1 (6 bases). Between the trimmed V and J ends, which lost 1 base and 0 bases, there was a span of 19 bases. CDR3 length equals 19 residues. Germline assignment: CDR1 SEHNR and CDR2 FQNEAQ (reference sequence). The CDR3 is CASSLEASQGLYSGNTIYF. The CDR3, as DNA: TGTGCCAGCAGCTTAGAAGCCTCACAGGGACTTTACTCTGGAAACACCATATATTTT.

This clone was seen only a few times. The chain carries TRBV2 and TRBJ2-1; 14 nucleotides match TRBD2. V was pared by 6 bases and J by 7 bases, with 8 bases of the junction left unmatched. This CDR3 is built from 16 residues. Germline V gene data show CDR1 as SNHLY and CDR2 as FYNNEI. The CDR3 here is CASRPGTSGRANEQFF. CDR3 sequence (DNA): TGTGCCAGCAGGCCTGGGACTAGCGGGAGAGCAAATGAGCAGTTCTTC.

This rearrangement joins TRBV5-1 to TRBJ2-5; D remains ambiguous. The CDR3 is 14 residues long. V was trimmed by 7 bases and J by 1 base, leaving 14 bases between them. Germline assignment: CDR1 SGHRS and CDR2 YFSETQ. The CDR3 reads CASSLYAPQETQYF. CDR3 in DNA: TGCGCCAGCTCGCTTTATGCCCCCCAAGAGACCCAGTACTTC.

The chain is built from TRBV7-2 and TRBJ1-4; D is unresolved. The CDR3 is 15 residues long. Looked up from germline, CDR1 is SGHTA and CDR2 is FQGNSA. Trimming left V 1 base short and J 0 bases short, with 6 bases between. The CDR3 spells CASSLGVTTNEKLFF. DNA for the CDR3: TGTGCCAGCAGCTTAGGGGTTACAACTAATGAAAAACTGTTTTTT.

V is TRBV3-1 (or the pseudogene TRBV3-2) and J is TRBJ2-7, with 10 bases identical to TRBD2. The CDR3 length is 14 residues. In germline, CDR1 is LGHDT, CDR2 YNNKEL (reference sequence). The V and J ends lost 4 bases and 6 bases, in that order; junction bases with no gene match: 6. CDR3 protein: CASSLSSGSGEQYF. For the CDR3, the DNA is TGTGCCAGCAGCCTTTCTAGCGGGAGCGGCGAGCAGTACTTC.

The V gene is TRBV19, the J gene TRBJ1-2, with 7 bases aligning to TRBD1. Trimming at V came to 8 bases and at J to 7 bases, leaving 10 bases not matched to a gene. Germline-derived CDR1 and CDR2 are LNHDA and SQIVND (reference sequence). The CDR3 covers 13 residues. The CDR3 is CASRDSDVGGYTF. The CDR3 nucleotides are TGTGCCAGTCGGGACAGCGACGTAGGTGGCTACACCTTC.

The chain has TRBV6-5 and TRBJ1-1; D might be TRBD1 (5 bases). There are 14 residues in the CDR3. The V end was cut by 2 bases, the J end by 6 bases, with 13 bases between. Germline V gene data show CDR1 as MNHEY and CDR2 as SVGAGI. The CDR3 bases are TGTGCCAGCAGTTACCAGTGGTCAGGGCCTGAAGCTTTCTTT. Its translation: CASSYQWSGPEAFF.

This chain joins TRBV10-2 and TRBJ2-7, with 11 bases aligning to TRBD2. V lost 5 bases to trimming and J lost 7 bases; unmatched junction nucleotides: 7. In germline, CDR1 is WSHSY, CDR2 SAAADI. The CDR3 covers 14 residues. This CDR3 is CASSTSGSWGEQYF. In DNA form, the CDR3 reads TGCGCCAGCAGTACTAGCGGGAGCTGGGGTGAGCAGTACTTC.

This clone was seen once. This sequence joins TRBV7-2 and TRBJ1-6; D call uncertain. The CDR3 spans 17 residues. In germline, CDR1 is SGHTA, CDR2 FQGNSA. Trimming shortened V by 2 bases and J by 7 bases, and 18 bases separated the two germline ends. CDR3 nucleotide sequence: TGTGCCAGCAGCTTATTGGTGTCAGCTCTTCCGAATTCACCCCTCCACTTT. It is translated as CASSLLVSALPNSPLHF.

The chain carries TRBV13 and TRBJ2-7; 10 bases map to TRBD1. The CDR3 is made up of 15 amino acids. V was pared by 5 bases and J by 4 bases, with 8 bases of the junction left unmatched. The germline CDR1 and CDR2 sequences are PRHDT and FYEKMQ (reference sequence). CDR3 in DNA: TGTGCCAGCAGCCCCAGGGACAGGGGAGCGTACGAGCAGTACTTC. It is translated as CASSPRDRGAYEQYF.

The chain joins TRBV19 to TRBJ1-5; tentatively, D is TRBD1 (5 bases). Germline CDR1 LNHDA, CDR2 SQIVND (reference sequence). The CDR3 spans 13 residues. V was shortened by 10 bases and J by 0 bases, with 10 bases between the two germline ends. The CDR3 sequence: CATRAFSNQPQHF. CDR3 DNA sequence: TGTGCCACCAGGGCCTTTAGCAATCAGCCCCAGCATTTT.

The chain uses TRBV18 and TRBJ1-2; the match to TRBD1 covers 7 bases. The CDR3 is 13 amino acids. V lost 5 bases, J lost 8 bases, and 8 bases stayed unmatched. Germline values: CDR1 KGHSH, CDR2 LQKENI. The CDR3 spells CASSFQGGDGYTF. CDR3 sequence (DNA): TGTGCCAGCTCATTCCAGGGGGGGGACGGCTACACCTTC.

This CDR3 is CASSLGSGTEAFF. The CDR3 DNA is TGCGCCAGCAGCTTGGGGTCAGGCACTGAAGCTTTCTTT. This sequence joins TRBV5-1 and TRBJ1-1; unclear D gene. Germline V CDR1 and CDR2: SGHRS, YFSETQ. This CDR3 spans 13 amino acids. Trimming removed 0 bases at V and 4 bases at J, with 7 bases between.

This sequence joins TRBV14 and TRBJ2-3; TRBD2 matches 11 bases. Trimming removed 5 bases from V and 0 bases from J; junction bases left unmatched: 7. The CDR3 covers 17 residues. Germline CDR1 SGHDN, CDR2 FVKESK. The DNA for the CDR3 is TGTGCCAGCAGCGACAGACTAGCGGGGATTAGCACAGATACGCAGTATTTT. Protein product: CASSDRLAGISTDTQYF.

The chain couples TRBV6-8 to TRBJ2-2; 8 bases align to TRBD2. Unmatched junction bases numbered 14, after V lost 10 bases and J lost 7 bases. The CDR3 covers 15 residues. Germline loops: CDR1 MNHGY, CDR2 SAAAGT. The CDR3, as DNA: TGTGCCACCAACGAGAAGGCGGGAGGTGGCGGGGAGCTGTTTTTT. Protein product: CATNEKAGGGGELFF.

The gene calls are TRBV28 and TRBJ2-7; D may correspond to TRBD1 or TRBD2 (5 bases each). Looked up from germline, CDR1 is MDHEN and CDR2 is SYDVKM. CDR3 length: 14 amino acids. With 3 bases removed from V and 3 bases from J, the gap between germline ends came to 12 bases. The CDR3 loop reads CASSFREGSYEQYF. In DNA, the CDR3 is TGTGCCAGCAGTTTCCGCGAGGGGAGCTACGAGCAGTACTTC.

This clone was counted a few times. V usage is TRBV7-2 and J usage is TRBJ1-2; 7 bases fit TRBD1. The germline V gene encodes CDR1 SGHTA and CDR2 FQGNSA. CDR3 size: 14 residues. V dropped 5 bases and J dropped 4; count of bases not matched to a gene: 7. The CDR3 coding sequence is TGTGCCAGCAGCCCCCGAACAGGGGCCTATGGCTACACCTTC. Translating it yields CASSPRTGAYGYTF.

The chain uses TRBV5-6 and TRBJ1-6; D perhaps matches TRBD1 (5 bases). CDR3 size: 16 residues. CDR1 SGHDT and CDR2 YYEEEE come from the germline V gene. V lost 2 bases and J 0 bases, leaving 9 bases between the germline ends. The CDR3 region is CASSFDSTSYNSPLHF. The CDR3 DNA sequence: TGTGCCAGCAGCTTCGACAGCACCTCCTATAATTCACCCCTCCACTTT.

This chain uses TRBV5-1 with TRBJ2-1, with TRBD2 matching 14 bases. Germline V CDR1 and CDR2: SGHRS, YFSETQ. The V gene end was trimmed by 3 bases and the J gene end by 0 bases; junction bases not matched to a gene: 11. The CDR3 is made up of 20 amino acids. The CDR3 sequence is CASSSSGLAGGLSSYNEQFF. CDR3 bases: TGCGCCAGCAGCTCAAGTGGACTAGCGGGGGGCCTCAGCTCCTACAATGAGCAGTTCTTC.

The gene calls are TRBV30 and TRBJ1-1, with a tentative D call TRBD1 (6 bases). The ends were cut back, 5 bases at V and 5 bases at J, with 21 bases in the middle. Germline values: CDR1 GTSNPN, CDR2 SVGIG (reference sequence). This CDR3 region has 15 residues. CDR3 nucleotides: TGTGCCTGGGAGACAGACAGGCCCCTAAGAACTGAAGCTTTCTTT. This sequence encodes CAWETDRPLRTEAFF. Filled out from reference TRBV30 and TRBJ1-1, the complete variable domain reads SQTIHQWPATLVQPVGSPLSLECTVEGTSNPNLYWYRQAAGRGLQLLFYSVGIGQISSEVPQNLSASRPQDRQFILSSKKLLLSDSGFYLCAWETDRPLRTEAFFGQGTRLTVV.

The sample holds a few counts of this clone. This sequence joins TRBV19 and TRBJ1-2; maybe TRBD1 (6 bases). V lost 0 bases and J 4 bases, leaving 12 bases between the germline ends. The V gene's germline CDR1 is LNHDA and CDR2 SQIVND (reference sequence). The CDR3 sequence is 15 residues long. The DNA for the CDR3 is TGTGCCAGTAGTATAGATGGGGGGCGCGGCTATGGCTACACCTTC. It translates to CASSIDGGRGYGYTF.

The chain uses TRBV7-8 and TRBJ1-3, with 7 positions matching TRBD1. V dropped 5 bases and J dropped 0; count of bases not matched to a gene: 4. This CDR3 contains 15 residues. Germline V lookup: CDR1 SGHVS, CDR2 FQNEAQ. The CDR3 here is CASSRTGNSGNTIYF. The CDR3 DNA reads TGTGCCAGCAGCCGGACAGGCAACTCTGGAAACACCATATATTTT.

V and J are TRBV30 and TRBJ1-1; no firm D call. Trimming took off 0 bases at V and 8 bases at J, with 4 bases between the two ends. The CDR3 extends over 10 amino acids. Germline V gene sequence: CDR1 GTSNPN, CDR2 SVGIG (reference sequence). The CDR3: CAWSVLEAFF. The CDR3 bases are TGTGCCTGGAGTGTATTGGAAGCTTTCTTT.

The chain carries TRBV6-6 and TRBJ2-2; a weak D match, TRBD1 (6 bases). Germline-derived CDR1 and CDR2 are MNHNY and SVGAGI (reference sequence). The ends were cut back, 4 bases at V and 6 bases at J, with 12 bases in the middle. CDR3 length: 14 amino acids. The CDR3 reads CASSWTAAAGELFF. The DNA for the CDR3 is TGTGCCAGCAGTTGGACAGCCGCGGCCGGGGAGCTGTTTTTT.

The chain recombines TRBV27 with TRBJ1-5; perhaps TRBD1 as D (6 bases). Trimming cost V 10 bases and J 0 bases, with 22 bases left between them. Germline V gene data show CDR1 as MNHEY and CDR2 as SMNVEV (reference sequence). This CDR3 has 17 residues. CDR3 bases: TGTGCCACCCCCGTCAGGCCAGGGGAGGATAGCAATCAGCCCCAGCATTTT. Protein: CATPVRPGEDSNQPQHF.

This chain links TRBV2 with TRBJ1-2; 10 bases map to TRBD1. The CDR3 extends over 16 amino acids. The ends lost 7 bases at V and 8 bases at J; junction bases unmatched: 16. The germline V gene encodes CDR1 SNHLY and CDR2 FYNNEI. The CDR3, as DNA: TGTGCCAGCAAACCGGGAACTAGGGACAGGGGAGGGGGCTACACCTTC. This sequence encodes CASKPGTRDRGGGYTF. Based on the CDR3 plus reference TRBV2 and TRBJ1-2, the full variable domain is EPEVTQTPSHQVTQMGQEVILRCVPISNHLYFYWYRQILGQKVEFLVSFYNNEISEKSEIFDDQFSVERPDGSNFTLKIRSTKLEDSAMYFCASKPGTRDRGGGYTFGSGTRLTVV.